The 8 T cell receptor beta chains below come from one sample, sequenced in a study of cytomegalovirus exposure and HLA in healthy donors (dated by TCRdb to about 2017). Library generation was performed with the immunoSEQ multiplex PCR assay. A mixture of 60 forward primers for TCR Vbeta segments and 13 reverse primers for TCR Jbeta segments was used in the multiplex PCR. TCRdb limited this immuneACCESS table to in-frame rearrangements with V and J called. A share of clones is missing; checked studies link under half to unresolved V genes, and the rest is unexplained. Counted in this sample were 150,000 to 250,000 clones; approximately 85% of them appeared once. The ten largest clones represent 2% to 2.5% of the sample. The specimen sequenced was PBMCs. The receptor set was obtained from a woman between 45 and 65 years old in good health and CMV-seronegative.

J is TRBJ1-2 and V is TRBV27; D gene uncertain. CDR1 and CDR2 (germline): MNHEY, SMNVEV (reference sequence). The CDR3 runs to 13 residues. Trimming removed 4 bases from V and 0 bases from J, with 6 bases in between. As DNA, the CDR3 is TGTGCCAGCAGTTCCGGTCCTAACTATGGCTACACCTTC. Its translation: CASSSGPNYGYTF.

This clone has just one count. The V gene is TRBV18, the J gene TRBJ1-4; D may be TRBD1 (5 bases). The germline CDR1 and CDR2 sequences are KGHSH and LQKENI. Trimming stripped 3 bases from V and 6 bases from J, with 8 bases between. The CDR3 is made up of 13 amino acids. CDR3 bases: TGTGCCAGCTCACCCGGCAGGGATGAAAAACTGTTTTTT. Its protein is CASSPGRDEKLFF. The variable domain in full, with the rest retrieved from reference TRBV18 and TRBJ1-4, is NAGVMQNPRHLVRRRGQEARLRCSPMKGHSHVYWYRQLPEEGLKFMVYLQKENIIDESGMPKERFSAEFPKEGPSILRIQQVVRGDSAAYFCASSPGRDEKLFFGSGTQLSVL.

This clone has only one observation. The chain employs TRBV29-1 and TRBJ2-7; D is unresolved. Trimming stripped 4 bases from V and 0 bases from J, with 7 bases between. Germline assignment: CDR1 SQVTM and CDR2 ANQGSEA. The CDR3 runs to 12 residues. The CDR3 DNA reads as TGCAGCGTTGTAGTCCTCTCCTACGAGCAGTACTTC. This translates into CSVVVLSYEQYF.

The CDR3 DNA sequence: TGTGCCAGCAGTTACGCCGGACAGAGGAACTATGGCTACACCTTC. Protein sequence: CASSYAGQRNYGYTF. The chain carries TRBV6-5 and TRBJ1-2; the D gene is possibly TRBD1 (6 bases). The CDR3 consists of 15 residues. The ends were cut back, 2 bases at V and 2 bases at J, with 12 bases in the middle. The germline CDR1 and CDR2 sequences are MNHEY and SVGAGI.

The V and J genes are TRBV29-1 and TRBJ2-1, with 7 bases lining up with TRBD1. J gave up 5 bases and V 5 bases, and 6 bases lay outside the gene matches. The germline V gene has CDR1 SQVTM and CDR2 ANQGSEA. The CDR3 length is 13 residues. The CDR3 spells CSVRTGGDNEQFF. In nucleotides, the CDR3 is TGCAGCGTTCGGACAGGAGGCGACAATGAGCAGTTCTTC.

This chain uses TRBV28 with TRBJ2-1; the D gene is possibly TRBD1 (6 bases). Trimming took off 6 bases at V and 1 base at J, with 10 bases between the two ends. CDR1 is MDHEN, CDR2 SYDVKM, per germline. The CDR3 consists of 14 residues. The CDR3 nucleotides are TGTGCCAGCAGGTTTCAGGGGTCCTACAATGAGCAGTTCTTC. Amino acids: CASRFQGSYNEQFF.

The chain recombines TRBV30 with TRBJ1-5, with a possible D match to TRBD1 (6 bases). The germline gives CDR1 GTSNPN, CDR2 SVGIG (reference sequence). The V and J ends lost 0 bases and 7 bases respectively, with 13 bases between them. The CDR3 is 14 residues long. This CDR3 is CAWSVSGDRQPQHF. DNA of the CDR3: TGTGCCTGGAGTGTATCAGGGGATAGGCAGCCCCAGCATTTT.

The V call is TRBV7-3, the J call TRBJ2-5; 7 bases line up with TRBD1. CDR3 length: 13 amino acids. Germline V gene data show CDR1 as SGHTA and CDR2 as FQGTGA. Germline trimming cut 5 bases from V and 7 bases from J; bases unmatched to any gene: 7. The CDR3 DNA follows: TGTGCCAGCAGCCAGACAGGGCGCGGGACCCAGTACTTC. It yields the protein CASSQTGRGTQYF.